This T cell receptor beta chain was found in a study of chemoradiotherapy in HPV16-positive cancers (dated by TCRdb to between 2021 and 2024). Some background on the complete study: Using functional T-cell assays on cells from a couple of HPV16-positive patients, the researchers defined candidate HPV-specific T-cell clones and common TCR motifs. The study set out to ask whether T-cell immunity against the HPV oncoproteins E6 and E7 changes over the course of chemoradiotherapy and whether that immunity affects survival. Next, the candidate HPV-specific TCRs and motifs were followed in TCR repertoires from around 93 patients with HPV-related cancers. General conclusions and limits of the study: Expansion of candidate HPV-specific clones and E7-related TCR motifs was observed in the tumor microenvironment during treatment, whereas no such expansion was observed for non-HPV-specific T cells. In HPV16-positive patients, expansion of HPV-responsive T cells during chemoradiotherapy was found to be associated with improved recurrence-free survival. The survival association was reported for HPV16-positive patients, and the functional definition of HPV-specific T cells was derived from only two HPV16-positive patients.

Turning to this clone: No antigen is known for it. No quality values exist for individual bases; no much larger clone is one base distant.

Repertoires were sampled multiple times during chemoradiotherapy, which allowed clonal expansion in the tumor microenvironment to be followed. The library was prepared using the immunoSEQ multiplex PCR assay. TCRdb limited this immuneACCESS table to in-frame rearrangements with V and J called. A share of clones is missing; checked studies link under half to unresolved V genes, and the rest is unexplained. This sample gives 12,000 or so clones in total; around nine tenths of them show up just once. More than 5.5% of the sample belongs to the ten largest clones. The CDR3 starts with the cysteine, ends with the phenylalanine, and has 13 residues. The read is trimmed to its CDR3 DNA, 39 bases read in frame from base 1. Taken from the germline V gene (reference sequence), the CDR1 and CDR2 loops are WNHNN and SYGVQD. Clipping removes 5 bases from V and 3 bases from J, with 1 as the unmatched junction base count.

This clonotype originated in a human donor with HPV-associated anogenital cancer. The chain is assembled from TRBV10-1 and TRBJ1-2; TRBD1 aligns with 9 central bases. Here the sequenced sample was blood, taken from a patient who underwent chemoradiotherapy. The DNA reads TGCGCCAGCAGTAGGGACAGGGACTATGGCTACACCTTC. It is translated as CASSRDRDYGYTF.